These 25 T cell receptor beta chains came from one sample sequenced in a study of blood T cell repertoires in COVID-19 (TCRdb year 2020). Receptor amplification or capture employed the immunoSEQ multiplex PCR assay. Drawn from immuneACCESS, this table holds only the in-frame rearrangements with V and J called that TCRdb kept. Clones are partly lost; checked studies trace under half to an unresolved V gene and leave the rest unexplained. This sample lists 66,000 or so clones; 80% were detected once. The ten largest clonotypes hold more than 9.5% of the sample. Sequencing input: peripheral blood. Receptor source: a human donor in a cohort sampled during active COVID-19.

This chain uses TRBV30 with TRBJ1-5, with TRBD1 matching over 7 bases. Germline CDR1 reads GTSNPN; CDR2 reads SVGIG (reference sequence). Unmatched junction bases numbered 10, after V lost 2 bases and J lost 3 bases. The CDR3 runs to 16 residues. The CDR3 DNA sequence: TGTGCCTGGAGTCCCAGGACAGGAGCTCTCAATCAGCCCCAGCATTTT. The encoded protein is CAWSPRTGALNQPQHF.

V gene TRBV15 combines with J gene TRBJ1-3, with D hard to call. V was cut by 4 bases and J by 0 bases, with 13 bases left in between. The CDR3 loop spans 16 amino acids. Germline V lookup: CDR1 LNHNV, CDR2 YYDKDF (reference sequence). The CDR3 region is CATSIRSASSGNTIYF. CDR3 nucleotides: TGTGCCACCAGCATCAGATCAGCGAGCTCTGGAAACACCATATATTTT.

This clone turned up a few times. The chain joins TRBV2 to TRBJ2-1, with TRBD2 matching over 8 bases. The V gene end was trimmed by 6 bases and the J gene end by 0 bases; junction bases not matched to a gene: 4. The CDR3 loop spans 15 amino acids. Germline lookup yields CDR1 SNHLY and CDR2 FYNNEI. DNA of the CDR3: TGTGCCAGCAGAAAAAGCGGGGGCTCCTACAATGAGCAGTTCTTC. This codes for CASRKSGGSYNEQFF.

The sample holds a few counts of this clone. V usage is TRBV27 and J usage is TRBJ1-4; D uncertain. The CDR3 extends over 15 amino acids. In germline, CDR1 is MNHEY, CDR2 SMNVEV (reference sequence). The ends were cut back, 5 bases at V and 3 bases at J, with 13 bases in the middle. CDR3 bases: TGTGCCAGCAGTCCCCAGGTTTTACCTAATGAAAAACTGTTTTTT. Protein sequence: CASSPQVLPNEKLFF.

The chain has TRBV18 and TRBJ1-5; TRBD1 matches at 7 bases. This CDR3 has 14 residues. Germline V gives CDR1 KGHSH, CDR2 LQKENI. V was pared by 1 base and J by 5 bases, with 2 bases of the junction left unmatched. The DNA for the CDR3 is TGTGCCAGCTCACCACGGGACAGCGATCAGCCCCAGCATTTT. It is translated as CASSPRDSDQPQHF.

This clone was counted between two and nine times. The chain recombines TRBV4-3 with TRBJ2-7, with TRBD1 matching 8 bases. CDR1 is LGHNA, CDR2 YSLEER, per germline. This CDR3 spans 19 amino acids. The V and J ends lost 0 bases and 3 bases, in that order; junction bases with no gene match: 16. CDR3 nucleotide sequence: TGCGCCAGCAGCCAAGATTTGGACAGGGAATCAGCGTGGGTCTACGAGCAGTACTTC. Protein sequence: CASSQDLDRESAWVYEQYF.

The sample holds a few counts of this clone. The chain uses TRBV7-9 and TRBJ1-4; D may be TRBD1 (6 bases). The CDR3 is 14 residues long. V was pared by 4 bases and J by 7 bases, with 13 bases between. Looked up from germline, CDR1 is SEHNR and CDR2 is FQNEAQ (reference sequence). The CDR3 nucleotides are TGTGCCAGCAGCTACAGGGAAGGAGTTGAAAAACTGTTTTTT. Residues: CASSYREGVEKLFF.

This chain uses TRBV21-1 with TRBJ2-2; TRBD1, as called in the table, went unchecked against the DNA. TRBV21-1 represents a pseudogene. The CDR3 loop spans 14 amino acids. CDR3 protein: CASSPDRVHRGAVF. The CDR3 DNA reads TGTGCCAGCAGCCCAGACAGGGTTCACCGGGGAGCTGTTTTT.

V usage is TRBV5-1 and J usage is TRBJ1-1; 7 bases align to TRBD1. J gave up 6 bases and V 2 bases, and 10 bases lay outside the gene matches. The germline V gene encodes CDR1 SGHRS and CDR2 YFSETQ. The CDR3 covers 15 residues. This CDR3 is CASSFAEGANAEAFF. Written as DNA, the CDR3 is TGCGCCAGCAGCTTCGCGGAGGGGGCGAATGCTGAAGCTTTCTTT.

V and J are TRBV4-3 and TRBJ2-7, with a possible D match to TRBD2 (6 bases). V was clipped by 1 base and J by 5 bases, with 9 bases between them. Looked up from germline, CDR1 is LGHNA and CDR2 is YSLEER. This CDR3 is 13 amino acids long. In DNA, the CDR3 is TGCGCCAGCAGCCAAGGGCGGGGAGACGAGCAGTACTTC. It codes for CASSQGRGDEQYF.

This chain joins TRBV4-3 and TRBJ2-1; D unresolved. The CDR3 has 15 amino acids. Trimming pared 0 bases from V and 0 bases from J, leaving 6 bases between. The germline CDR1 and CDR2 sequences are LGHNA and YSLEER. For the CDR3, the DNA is TGCGCCAGCAGCCAAGATCTGAGCTCCTACAATGAGCAGTTCTTC. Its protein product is CASSQDLSSYNEQFF.

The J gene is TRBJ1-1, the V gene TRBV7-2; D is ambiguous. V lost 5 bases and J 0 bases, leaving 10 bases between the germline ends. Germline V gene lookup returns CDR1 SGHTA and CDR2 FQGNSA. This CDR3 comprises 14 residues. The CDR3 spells CASSPQQLNTEAFF. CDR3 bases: TGTGCCAGCAGCCCACAGCAGCTGAACACTGAAGCTTTCTTT.

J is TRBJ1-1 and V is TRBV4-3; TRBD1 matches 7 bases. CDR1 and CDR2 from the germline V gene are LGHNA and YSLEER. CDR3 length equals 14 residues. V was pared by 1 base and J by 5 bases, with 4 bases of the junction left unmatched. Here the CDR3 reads CASSQGQGGTEAFF. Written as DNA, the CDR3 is TGCGCCAGCAGCCAAGGTCAGGGGGGAACTGAAGCTTTCTTT.

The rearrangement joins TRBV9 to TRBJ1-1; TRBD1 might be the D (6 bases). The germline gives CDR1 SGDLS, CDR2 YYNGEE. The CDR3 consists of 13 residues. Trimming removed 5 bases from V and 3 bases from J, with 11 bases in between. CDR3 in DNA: TGTGCCAGCAGTTCCGGACAGTACACTGAAGCTTTCTTT. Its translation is CASSSGQYTEAFF. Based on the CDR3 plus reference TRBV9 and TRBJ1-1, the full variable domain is DSGVTQTPKHLITATGQRVTLRCSPRSGDLSVYWYQQSLDQGLQFLIQYYNGEERAKGNILERFSAQQFPDLHSELNLSSLELGDSALYFCASSSGQYTEAFFGQGTRLTVV.

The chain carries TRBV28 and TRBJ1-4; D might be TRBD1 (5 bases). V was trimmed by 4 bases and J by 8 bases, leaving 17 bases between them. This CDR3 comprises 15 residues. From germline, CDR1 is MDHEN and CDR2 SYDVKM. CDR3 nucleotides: TGTGCCAGCAGTTCCACGCGGGGGGGGGACGAAAAACTGTTTTTT. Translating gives CASSSTRGGDEKLFF.

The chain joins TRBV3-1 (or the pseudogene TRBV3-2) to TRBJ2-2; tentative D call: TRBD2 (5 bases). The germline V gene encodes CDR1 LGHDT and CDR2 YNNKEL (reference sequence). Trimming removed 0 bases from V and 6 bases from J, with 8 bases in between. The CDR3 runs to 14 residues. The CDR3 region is CASSQDLGAGELFF. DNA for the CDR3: TGTGCCAGCAGCCAAGATCTCGGGGCCGGGGAGCTGTTTTTT.

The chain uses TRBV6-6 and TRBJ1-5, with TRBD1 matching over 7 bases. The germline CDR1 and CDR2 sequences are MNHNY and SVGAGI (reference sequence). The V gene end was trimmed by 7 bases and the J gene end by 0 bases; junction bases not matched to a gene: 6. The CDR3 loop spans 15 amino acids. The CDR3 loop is CASIDRAYSNQPQHF. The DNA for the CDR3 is TGTGCCAGCATCGACAGGGCCTATAGCAATCAGCCCCAGCATTTT.

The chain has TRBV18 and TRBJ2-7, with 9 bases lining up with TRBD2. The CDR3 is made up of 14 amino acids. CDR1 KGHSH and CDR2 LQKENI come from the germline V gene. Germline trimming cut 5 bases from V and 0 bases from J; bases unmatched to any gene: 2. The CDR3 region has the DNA TGTGCCAGCTCATCGGGACTAGCCTCCTACGAGCAGTACTTC. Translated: CASSSGLASYEQYF.

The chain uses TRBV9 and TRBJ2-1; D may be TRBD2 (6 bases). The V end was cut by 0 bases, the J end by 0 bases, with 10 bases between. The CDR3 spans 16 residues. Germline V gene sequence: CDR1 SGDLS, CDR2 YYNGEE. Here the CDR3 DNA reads TGTGCCAGCAGCGTAGCGGGGGATATCTCCTACAATGAGCAGTTCTTC. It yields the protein CASSVAGDISYNEQFF. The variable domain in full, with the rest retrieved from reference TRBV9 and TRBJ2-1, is DSGVTQTPKHLITATGQRVTLRCSPRSGDLSVYWYQQSLDQGLQFLIQYYNGEERAKGNILERFSAQQFPDLHSELNLSSLELGDSALYFCASSVAGDISYNEQFFGPGTRLTVL.

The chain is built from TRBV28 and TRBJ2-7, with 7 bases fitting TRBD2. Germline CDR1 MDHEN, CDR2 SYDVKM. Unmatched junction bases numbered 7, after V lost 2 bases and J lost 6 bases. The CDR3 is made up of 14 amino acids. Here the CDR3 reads CASSLGGGGLEQYF. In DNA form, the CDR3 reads TGTGCCAGCAGTTTAGGCGGGGGAGGTCTCGAGCAGTACTTC.

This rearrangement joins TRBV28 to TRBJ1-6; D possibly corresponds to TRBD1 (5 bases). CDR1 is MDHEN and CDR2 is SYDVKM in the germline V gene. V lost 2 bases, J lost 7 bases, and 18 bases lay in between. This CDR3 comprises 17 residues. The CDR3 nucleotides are TGTGCCAGCAGTTTAGGCCGGCGGGGCCGCCTAAATTCACCCCTCCACTTT. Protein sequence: CASSLGRRGRLNSPLHF.

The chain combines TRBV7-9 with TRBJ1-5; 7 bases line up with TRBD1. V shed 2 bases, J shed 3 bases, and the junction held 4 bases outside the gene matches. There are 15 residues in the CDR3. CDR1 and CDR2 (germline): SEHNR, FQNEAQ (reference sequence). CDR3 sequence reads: CASSLWQGDNQPQHF. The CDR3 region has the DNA TGTGCCAGCAGCTTATGGCAGGGGGACAATCAGCCCCAGCATTTT.

CDR3 sequence reads: CASSEALTGTSGANVLTF. The CDR3 DNA follows: TGTGCCAGCAGTGAAGCCCTGACAGGGACCTCTGGGGCCAACGTCCTGACTTTC. The chain employs TRBV6-1 and TRBJ2-6; 7 bases fit TRBD1. V gave up 0 bases and J gave up 0 bases; unmatched junction bases: 5. This CDR3 is 18 amino acids long. CDR1 and CDR2 (germline): MNHNS, SASEGT.

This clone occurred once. For the CDR3, the DNA is TGTGCCAGCACCCCTGCGGGACGTGAAAAACTGTTTTTT. Translation gives CASTPAGREKLFF. This rearrangement joins TRBV12-3 or TRBV12-4 to TRBJ1-4, with a weak D call TRBD1 (5 bases). The V and J ends lost 7 bases and 7 bases respectively, with 13 bases between them. The length of the CDR3 is 13 residues.

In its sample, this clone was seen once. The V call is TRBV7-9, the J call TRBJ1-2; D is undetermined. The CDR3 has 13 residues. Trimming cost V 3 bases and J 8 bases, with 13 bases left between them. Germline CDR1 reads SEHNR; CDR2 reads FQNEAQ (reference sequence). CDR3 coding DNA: TGTGCCAGCAGCTTGGGGAGTCAAGACGGCTACACCTTC. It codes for CASSLGSQDGYTF.